These 28 T cell receptor beta chains share one sample of origin, sequenced in a study of T-cell memory formation after mild COVID-19. TCRdb called the 5' RACE reads again in MiXCR, with one record for every CDR3 protein. Altogether under 250,000 distinct CDR3 sequences are present, 15% being singletons, with the ten largest covering 2.1%. Sequences were obtained from PBMCs or a T cell subset sorted from them (not recorded which). The receptors were gathered from an adult woman who had mild COVID-19 (a few samples of this study predate the infection). Cell type and time point are not known.

Ten or more counts support this clonotype. The rearrangement uses TRBV7-2 and TRBJ2-5, with TRBD2 matching 9 bases. CDR3 length equals 15 residues. With V trimmed by 5 bases and J by 4 bases, 8 bases remained unmatched. The germline V gene encodes CDR1 SGHTA and CDR2 FQGNSA. CDR3 region: CASSPVAGVVETQYF. In DNA, the CDR3 is TGTGCCAGCAGCCCCGTAGCGGGAGTGGTAGAGACCCAGTACTTC.

The chain is built from TRBV12-3 or TRBV12-4 and TRBJ2-1; D is perhaps TRBD2 (5 bases). The CDR3 runs 15 residues. Trimming removed 5 bases at V and 7 bases at J, with 18 bases between. The CDR3: CASSQPGRGINEQFF. In DNA, the CDR3 is TGTGCCAGCAGTCAACCGGGGAGAGGGATTAATGAGCAGTTCTTC.

The genes are TRBV11-2 and TRBJ1-1; tentatively, D is TRBD1 (5 bases). CDR3 size: 17 residues. The V and J ends lost 1 base and 3 bases respectively, with 18 bases between them. Germline V lookup: CDR1 SGHAT, CDR2 FQNNGV. Written as DNA, the CDR3 is TGTGCCAGCAGCTTAGTAGCGCTACACAGGAGGGACACTGAAGCTTTCTTT. Amino acids: CASSLVALHRRDTEAFF.

V is TRBV5-4 and J is TRBJ1-2; D call uncertain. The CDR3 extends over 15 amino acids. Per germline, CDR1 SGHNT and CDR2 YYREEE (reference sequence). V was pared by 4 bases and J by 2 bases, with 15 bases between. This CDR3 reads CASSPGTAPNYGYTF. CDR3 bases: TGTGCCAGCAGCCCCGGAACAGCCCCGAACTATGGCTACACCTTC.

In this sample, this clonotype turned up a few times. The rearrangement joins TRBV7-2 to TRBJ1-1; no firm D call. The V and J ends lost 0 bases and 3 bases respectively, with 5 bases between them. CDR1 is SGHTA, CDR2 FQGNSA, per germline. This CDR3 spans 13 amino acids. The CDR3 here is CASSLAIYTEAFF. Here the CDR3 DNA reads TGTGCCAGCAGCTTAGCCATTTACACTGAAGCTTTCTTT.

The V call is TRBV15, the J call TRBJ2-5; 12 bases line up with TRBD2. Trimming took 2 bases from V and 5 from J; bases not matched to a gene: 6. This CDR3 region has 16 residues. Germline assignment: CDR1 LNHNV and CDR2 YYDKDF (reference sequence). The CDR3 loop reads CATSRTTSGGQETQYF. In nucleotides, the CDR3 is TGTGCCACCAGCAGAACAACTAGCGGGGGGCAGGAGACCCAGTACTTC.

This clonotype was detected a few times. The chain carries TRBV18 and TRBJ1-5, with D possibly matching TRBD1 (6 bases). The CDR3 length is 13 residues. Per germline, CDR1 KGHSH and CDR2 LQKENI. V lost 4 bases to trimming and J lost 4 bases, with 8 bases between them. CDR3 DNA: TGTGCCAGCTCACTGGGGGCTAATCAGCCCCAGCATTTT. It yields the protein CASSLGANQPQHF.

This clonotype was recorded at least ten times. V usage is TRBV4-3 and J usage is TRBJ2-6; D is unresolved. Trimming took off 0 bases at V and 0 bases at J, with 12 bases between the two ends. Looked up from germline, CDR1 is LGHNA and CDR2 is YSLEER. The CDR3 is 18 residues long. The CDR3 region has the DNA TGCGCCAGCAGCCAAGATCGTGCCAGCCGCTCTGGGGCCAACGTCCTGACTTTC. Amino acids: CASSQDRASRSGANVLTF.

This chain joins TRBV6-1 and TRBJ1-5; D remains unclear. Germline CDR1 MNHNS, CDR2 SASEGT. V was pared by 3 bases and J by 3 bases, with 6 bases between. The CDR3 covers 13 residues. DNA for the CDR3: TGTGCCAGCAGTGAGGGCACCAATCAGCCCCAGCATTTT. Translating gives CASSEGTNQPQHF.

The chain recombines TRBV18 with TRBJ1-1; D may be TRBD1 (5 bases). This CDR3 has 14 residues. V dropped 2 bases and J dropped 4 bases, with 11 bases sitting between them. CDR1 is KGHSH, CDR2 LQKENI, per germline. CDR3 nucleotides: TGTGCCAGCTCACCATATAAGGGACGCACTGAAGCTTTCTTT. As protein: CASSPYKGRTEAFF. Filled out from reference TRBV18 and TRBJ1-1, the complete variable domain reads NAGVMQNPRHLVRRRGQEARLRCSPMKGHSHVYWYRQLPEEGLKFMVYLQKENIIDESGMPKERFSAEFPKEGPSILRIQQVVRGDSAAYFCASSPYKGRTEAFFGQGTRLTVV.

This clonotype was seen a handful of times. J is TRBJ2-2 and V is TRBV2; possible D gene TRBD2, 5 bases. The CDR3 length is 16 residues. The germline V and J ends were trimmed by 2 bases and 6 bases, with 16 bases remaining between them. Germline V CDR1 and CDR2: SNHLY, FYNNEI. The CDR3 bases are TGTGCCAGCAGTGAACTGGGAGTAGTTTTTTCCGGGGAGCTGTTTTTT. Protein: CASSELGVVFSGELFF.

This clonotype was observed a few times. The rearrangement uses TRBV6-1 and TRBJ1-6; 10 bases agree with TRBD1. The CDR3 length is 12 residues. Germline trimming cut 8 bases from V and 10 bases from J; bases unmatched to any gene: 2. CDR1 is MNHNS and CDR2 is SASEGT in the germline V gene. The CDR3, as DNA: TGTGCCAGCGGGACAGGGGAGTCACCCCTCCACTTT. Its protein product is CASGTGESPLHF.

There are many counts of this clonotype. The chain is built from TRBV20-1 and TRBJ2-1, with 14 bases fitting TRBD2. Losses at the gene ends were 7 bases for V and 0 bases for J; bases not matched to a gene: 8. The CDR3 has 17 amino acids. Germline CDR1 DFQATT, CDR2 SNEGSKA (reference sequence). The CDR3 is CSGMGLAGAVSYNEQFF. The CDR3 DNA follows: TGCAGTGGCATGGGACTAGCGGGAGCAGTCTCCTACAATGAGCAGTTCTTC.

The genes are TRBV12-2 and TRBJ1-1. TRBV12-2 is marked as a pseudogene. CDR3 length: 18 amino acids. CDR3 amino acids: CASRSLWGPPPMNTEAFF. The CDR3 DNA reads as TGTGCAAGTCGCTCTCTTTGGGGTCCGCCTCCCATGAACACTGAAGCTTTCTTT.

This clonotype was recorded many times. The chain has TRBV7-2 and TRBJ2-4; D gene uncertain. Germline CDR1 reads SGHTA; CDR2 reads FQGNSA. There are 11 residues in the CDR3. V gave up 5 bases and J gave up 13 bases, with 12 bases separating them. The chain's CDR3 is CASSTLGPQYF. CDR3 DNA: TGTGCCAGCAGCACCTTAGGGCCCCAGTACTTC.

A few counts support this clonotype. The chain carries TRBV20-1 and TRBJ2-1; D is undetermined. Between the trimmed V and J ends, which lost 4 bases and 8 bases, there was a span of 12 bases. Germline CDR1 and CDR2: DFQATT and SNEGSKA (reference sequence). This CDR3 contains 12 residues. CDR3 in amino acids: CSANRGRYEQFF. The CDR3 bases are TGCAGTGCTAATCGCGGACGATATGAGCAGTTCTTC.

The genes are TRBV5-6 and TRBJ2-5; TRBD1 or TRBD2 may be the D gene (5 bases each). V was trimmed by 0 bases and J by 5 bases, leaving 17 bases between them. The CDR3 runs 16 residues. Germline loops: CDR1 SGHDT, CDR2 YYEEEE. For the CDR3, the DNA is TGTGCCAGCAGCTTGGGTGGGGGTCCCACCGGGGAGACCCAGTACTTC. Translated, it gives CASSLGGGPTGETQYF.

This clonotype was detected many times. The chain has TRBV5-1 and TRBJ2-1; 8 nucleotides agree with TRBD2. CDR3 size: 15 residues. Germline-derived CDR1 and CDR2 are SGHRS and YFSETQ. V shed 2 bases, J shed 6 bases, and the junction held 7 bases outside the gene matches. The CDR3 nucleotides are TGCGCCAGCAGCTTTCCCGGGAGGGCCCTCAATGAGCAGTTCTTC. This encodes CASSFPGRALNEQFF.

At least ten counts were recorded for this clonotype. The chain recombines TRBV5-1 with TRBJ2-1; possibly TRBD1 or TRBD2 for D (5 bases each). The germline V gene encodes CDR1 SGHRS and CDR2 YFSETQ. CDR3 length equals 15 residues. V lost 1 base to trimming and J lost 0 bases, with 8 bases between them. CDR3 DNA sequence: TGCGCCAGCAGCTTGAATGGGGGCTCCTACAATGAGCAGTTCTTC. This sequence encodes CASSLNGGSYNEQFF.

This clonotype was counted between two and nine times. This chain links TRBV24-1 with TRBJ2-2; D is perhaps TRBD1 or TRBD2 (5 bases each). Germline CDR1 KGHDR, CDR2 SFDVKD. The CDR3 length is 15 residues. Trimming left V 1 base short and J 4 bases short, with 9 bases between. The chain's CDR3 is CATSDFGGSTGELFF. The CDR3 DNA follows: TGTGCCACCAGTGATTTTGGGGGTTCCACCGGGGAGCTGTTTTTT.

Only a few counts were recorded for this clonotype. This chain connects TRBV7-3 to TRBJ2-3; D is unclear. From germline, CDR1 is SGHTA and CDR2 FQGTGA. Trimming shortened V by 3 bases and J by 2 bases, and 9 bases separated the two germline ends. This CDR3 comprises 14 residues. The CDR3 is CASSFTTLTDTQYF. Written as DNA, the CDR3 is TGTGCCAGCAGCTTCACAACCCTCACAGATACGCAGTATTTT.

This clonotype appeared many times. The chain links TRBV29-1 to TRBJ2-3; 9 positions match TRBD2. Germline CDR1 is SQVTM and CDR2 is ANQGSEA. J gave up 0 bases and V 4 bases, and 11 bases lay outside the gene matches. This CDR3 is built from 17 residues. The CDR3 loop is CSVVRISGGFSTDTQYF. CDR3 DNA: TGCAGCGTTGTGCGTATTAGCGGGGGATTTAGCACAGATACGCAGTATTTT.

This rearrangement joins TRBV4-2 to TRBJ1-2, with a weak D call TRBD1 (6 bases). Trimming took 4 bases from V and 2 from J, leaving 11 bases between them. The germline gives CDR1 LGHNA, CDR2 YNFKEQ. There are 14 residues in the CDR3. The CDR3 region is CASSPGQKNYGYTF. The CDR3 coding sequence is TGTGCCAGCAGCCCTGGACAGAAAAACTATGGCTACACCTTC.

This clonotype came up a few times. The rearrangement joins TRBV3-1 to TRBJ1-1; 7 nucleotides agree with TRBD1. Germline V gives CDR1 LGHDT, CDR2 YNNKEL (reference sequence). CDR3 length: 14 residues. After removal of 4 bases from V and 5 bases from J, the junction contained 7 bases not matched to a gene. The CDR3 region has the DNA TGTGCCAGCAGCCGGACAGGCGATAGTACTGAAGCTTTCTTT. It encodes CASSRTGDSTEAFF.

This clonotype has just a few counts. The chain carries TRBV5-1 and TRBJ2-3; tentative D call: TRBD2 (6 bases). V shed 0 bases and J shed 0 bases, with 8 bases lying between them. The germline V gene encodes CDR1 SGHRS and CDR2 YFSETQ. The CDR3 has 15 residues. DNA for the CDR3: TGCGCCAGCAGCTTGGAGGAGGGTAGCACAGATACGCAGTATTTT. Translating gives CASSLEEGSTDTQYF.

The rearrangement joins TRBV6-5 to TRBJ2-2; 9 positions match TRBD2. The germline gives CDR1 MNHEY, CDR2 SVGAGI. The CDR3 spans 15 residues. Trimming cost V 8 bases and J 1 base; bases outside gene matches: 5. CDR3 loop: CASQFSGRNTGELFF. The CDR3 region has the DNA TGTGCCAGCCAATTTAGCGGGAGGAACACCGGGGAGCTGTTTTTT.

This clonotype has ten or more counts. The chain is built from TRBV20-1 and TRBJ2-3, with 10 bases matching TRBD2. The CDR3 loop spans 18 amino acids. V trimming: 0 bases; J trimming: 5 bases; junction bases outside the gene matches: 14. Germline CDR1 is DFQATT and CDR2 is SNEGSKA (reference sequence). CDR3 residues: CSARDARKREGPEDTQYF. For the CDR3, the DNA is TGCAGTGCTAGAGATGCCCGCAAGCGGGAGGGCCCCGAAGATACGCAGTATTTT.

J is TRBJ2-7 and V is TRBV7-2; 13 nucleotides line up with TRBD2. Trimming took 0 bases from V and 6 from J; bases not matched to a gene: 8. The CDR3 runs to 17 residues. Germline V gene data show CDR1 as SGHTA and CDR2 as FQGNSA. The CDR3 bases are TGTGCCAGCAGCTTAGCCTCACTAGCGGGAGGGGGCATCGAGCAGTACTTC. This translates into CASSLASLAGGGIEQYF.